This entry lists 12 T cell receptor beta chains sequenced from one sample in a study of cytomegalovirus exposure and HLA in healthy donors. A multiplex PCR was run with 60 Vbeta primers and 13 Jbeta primers. Sequencing was performed with immunoSEQ multiplex PCR; in TCRdb, only in-frame clones are kept and a portion is missing. The table includes around 230,000 clones, 75% to 80% detected once. Sample: PBMCs. These receptors were taken from a male donor in good health and CMV-seronegative.

The J gene is TRBJ1-1, the V gene TRBV19; tentative D call: TRBD1 (6 bases). The germline CDR1 and CDR2 sequences are LNHDA and SQIVND (reference sequence). This CDR3 has 14 residues. V was trimmed by 7 bases and J by 5 bases, leaving 17 bases between them. The CDR3 loop reads CASTWRGAGTEAFF. The CDR3, as DNA: TGTGCCAGTACCTGGCGGGGGGCAGGGACTGAAGCTTTCTTT.

The chain uses TRBV7-3 and TRBJ2-5; 7 positions agree with TRBD1. The trim removed 5 bases at V and 4 bases at J, leaving 4 bases unmatched. Germline loops: CDR1 SGHTA, CDR2 FQGTGA. The CDR3 contains 13 residues. Here the CDR3 reads CASSLRGIETQYF. CDR3 sequence (DNA): TGTGCCAGCAGCCTCAGGGGGATAGAGACCCAGTACTTC.

V and J are TRBV25-1 and TRBJ2-5; 13 bases match TRBD2. The CDR3 spans 16 residues. V shed 3 bases, J shed 4 bases, and the junction held 5 bases outside the gene matches. The germline V gene encodes CDR1 MGHDK and CDR2 SYGVNS. DNA for the CDR3: TGTGCCAGCAGTGAGGGACTAGCGGGGAGATCAGAGACCCAGTACTTC. It yields the protein CASSEGLAGRSETQYF.

This clone occurred a few times. The rearrangement joins TRBV5-1 to TRBJ2-1; no definite D call. Germline CDR1 reads SGHRS; CDR2 reads YFSETQ. The V end was cut by 4 bases, the J end by 12 bases, with 14 bases between. The length of the CDR3 is 12 residues. The CDR3 DNA reads TGCGCCAGCAGCCGATTGAATGAACTGCAGTTCTTC. Translation gives CASSRLNELQFF.

This chain connects TRBV5-1 to TRBJ1-4; D is ambiguous. V was shortened by 1 base and J by 2 bases, with 12 bases between the two germline ends. Per germline, CDR1 SGHRS and CDR2 YFSETQ. This CDR3 has 16 residues. The CDR3 sequence is CASSLFRTGTNEKLFF. The CDR3 nucleotides are TGCGCCAGCAGCTTGTTCCGGACGGGGACTAATGAAAAACTGTTTTTT.

The gene calls are TRBV18 and TRBJ2-7, with 7 bases aligning to TRBD1. From germline, CDR1 is KGHSH and CDR2 LQKENI. V shed 4 bases and J 4 bases; nucleotides not matched to a gene: 1. The CDR3 spans 12 residues. CDR3 DNA: TGTGCCAGCTCACGGGACAGTTACGAGCAGTACTTC. This sequence encodes CASSRDSYEQYF.

This chain connects TRBV19 to TRBJ1-2; D gene uncertain. The CDR3 sequence is 15 residues long. The germline V and J ends were trimmed by 3 bases and 3 bases, with 14 bases remaining between them. Germline loops: CDR1 LNHDA, CDR2 SQIVND (reference sequence). In nucleotides, the CDR3 is TGTGCCAGTAGTATCTCCGGGGAGTGGGACTATGGCTACACCTTC. It encodes CASSISGEWDYGYTF.

The chain recombines TRBV7-6 with TRBJ2-7, with 7 bases identical to TRBD2. The CDR3 consists of 17 residues. V gave up 0 bases and J gave up 2 bases; unmatched junction bases: 10. Germline CDR1 reads SGHVS; CDR2 reads FNYEAQ. The DNA for the CDR3 is TGTGCCAGCAGCTTAGCCGCCGGGGCTAGCGGAGCCTACGAGCAGTACTTC. This codes for CASSLAAGASGAYEQYF. Using reference TRBV7-6 and TRBJ2-7 for the parts outside the CDR3, the full variable domain is GAGVSQSPRYKVTKRGQDVALRCDPISGHVSLYWYRQALGQGPEFLTYFNYEAQQDKSGLPNDRFSAERPEGSISTLTIQRTEQRDSAMYRCASSLAAGASGAYEQYFGPGTRLTVT.

The chain is built from TRBV5-1 and TRBJ1-1; D uncertain. Germline V gene data show CDR1 as SGHRS and CDR2 as YFSETQ. Between the trimmed V and J ends, which lost 4 bases and 0 bases, there was a span of 13 bases. This CDR3 has 15 residues. Here the CDR3 reads CASSRAREMNTEAFF. The CDR3 coding sequence is TGCGCCAGCAGCAGGGCCCGGGAAATGAACACTGAAGCTTTCTTT.

This chain connects TRBV5-1 to TRBJ1-4, with TRBD1 identical over 7 bases. Germline loops: CDR1 SGHRS, CDR2 YFSETQ. J gave up 3 bases and V 0 bases, and 20 bases lay outside the gene matches. This CDR3 contains 21 residues. CDR3 protein: CASSLGLEGDRSPMPNEKLFF. DNA of the CDR3: TGCGCCAGCAGCTTGGGCCTGGAGGGGGACAGATCCCCCATGCCTAATGAAAAACTGTTTTTT.

V usage is TRBV4-3 and J usage is TRBJ2-1, with D possibly being TRBD2 (5 bases). The CDR3 covers 15 residues. Germline CDR1 and CDR2: LGHNA and YSLEER. The V end was cut by 0 bases, the J end by 3 bases, with 9 bases between. The CDR3 reads CASSQEQRSYNEQFF. For the CDR3, the DNA is TGCGCCAGCAGCCAAGAACAGCGGAGCTACAATGAGCAGTTCTTC.

The chain recombines TRBV18 with TRBJ1-2; 7 positions agree with TRBD1. The trim removed 4 bases at V and 3 bases at J, leaving 2 bases unmatched. The CDR3 is made up of 13 amino acids. Germline V gene lookup returns CDR1 KGHSH and CDR2 LQKENI. CDR3 in amino acids: CASSLGQDYGYTF. As DNA, the CDR3 is TGTGCCAGCTCACTCGGACAGGACTATGGCTACACCTTC.